The present TCR beta chain was sequenced within a study of cytomegalovirus exposure and HLA in healthy donors. The PCR made use of 60 Vbeta and 13 Jbeta primers. Sequencing was performed with immunoSEQ multiplex PCR; in TCRdb, only in-frame clones are kept and a portion is missing. The table gives approximately 150,000 clones; the top ten clones make up 0.96% of it. Study-wide findings and caveats: A highly shared variant cluster was judged a likely technical artifact. There were reportedly fewer N-insertions in an Asian-associated ancestry cluster than the roughly 670-donor mean, in a later analysis. Listed as cytomegalovirus-associated were 150 or so TCR beta chains. When analyzed later, a missense DCLRE1C variant was found to be linked to TCR beta V- and J-gene trimming.

V dropped 0 bases and J dropped 4 bases, with 15 bases sitting between them. Germline V CDR1 and CDR2: LGHNA, YSLEER. The CDR3 is 16 amino acids. Notes on this clone: What it binds is not known.

The specimen sequenced was PBMCs. This chain connects TRBV4-3 to TRBJ1-2, with a possible D match to TRBD1 (6 bases). The TCR sequence derives from a male donor in good health and CMV-seronegative. CDR3 protein: CASSQEATGLFYGYTF. Written as DNA, the CDR3 is TGCGCCAGCAGCCAAGAGGCGACAGGACTCTTCTATGGCTACACCTTC.